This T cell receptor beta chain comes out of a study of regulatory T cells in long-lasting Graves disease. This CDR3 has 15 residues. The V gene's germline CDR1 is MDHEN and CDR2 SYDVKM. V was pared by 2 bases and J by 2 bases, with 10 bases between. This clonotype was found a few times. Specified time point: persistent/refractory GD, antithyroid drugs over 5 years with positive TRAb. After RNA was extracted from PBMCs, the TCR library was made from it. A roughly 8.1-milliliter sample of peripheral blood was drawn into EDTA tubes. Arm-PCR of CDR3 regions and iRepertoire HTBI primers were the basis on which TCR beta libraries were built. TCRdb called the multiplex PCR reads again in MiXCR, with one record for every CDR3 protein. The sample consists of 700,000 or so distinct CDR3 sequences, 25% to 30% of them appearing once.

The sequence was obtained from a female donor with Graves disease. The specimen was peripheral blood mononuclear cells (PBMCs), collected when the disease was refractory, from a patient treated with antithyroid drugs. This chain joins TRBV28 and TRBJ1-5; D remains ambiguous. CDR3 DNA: TGTGCCAGCAGTTTACCCTCGGCAGGCAATCAGCCCCAGCATTTT. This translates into CASSLPSAGNQPQHF.